One sample yielded the 29 T cell receptor beta chains listed below, sequenced in a study of cytomegalovirus exposure and HLA in healthy donors. TCRdb's table, derived via immunoSEQ multiplex PCR, lists solely in-frame clones and lacks some. The data contain 200,000 to 250,000 clones, roughly 91% of them seen just once; the ten biggest clones take up about 2%. The sequenced sample was PBMCs. The receptors shown here come from a woman aged 18-30 years in good health and CMV-seropositive.

This clone was counted only a few times. The V and J genes are TRBV6-4 and TRBJ1-5; D remains ambiguous. CDR1 is MRHNA and CDR2 is SNTAGT in the germline V gene. Trimming pared 5 bases from V and 5 bases from J, leaving 10 bases between. This CDR3 is 13 amino acids long. The CDR3 bases are TGTGCCAGCAGTCCGGGGATGCATCAGCCCCAGCATTTT. Its translation: CASSPGMHQPQHF.

The V call is TRBV28, the J call TRBJ1-1; 10 bases map to TRBD1. Germline trimming cut 1 base from V and 0 bases from J; bases unmatched to any gene: 8. The germline gives CDR1 MDHEN, CDR2 SYDVKM. The CDR3 extends over 18 amino acids. CDR3 coding DNA: TGTGCCAGCAGTTTATTCCCCGGGACAGGGGTAGTGAACACTGAAGCTTTCTTT. It yields the protein CASSLFPGTGVVNTEAFF.

The CDR3 DNA reads TGTGCCAGCAGCGCTCTTAGAGGGCAGGGGCTGAGGGAGCAGTACTTC. This encodes CASSALRGQGLREQYF. V gene TRBV28 combines with J gene TRBJ2-7; D is possibly TRBD1 (6 bases). The CDR3 sequence is 16 residues long. CDR1 is MDHEN and CDR2 is SYDVKM in the germline V gene. Trimming took off 6 bases at V and 7 bases at J, with 25 bases between the two ends. The whole variable domain, remainder taken from reference TRBV28 and TRBJ2-7, is DVKVTQSSRYLVKRTGEKVFLECVQDMDHENMFWYRQDPGLGLRLIYFSYDVKMKEKGDIPEGYSVSREKKERFSLILESASTNQTSMYLCASSALRGQGLREQYFGPGTRLTVT.

V gene TRBV7-9 combines with J gene TRBJ1-1; 7 bases are a match to TRBD1. CDR3 length: 17 amino acids. The trim removed 6 bases at V and 3 bases at J, leaving 16 bases unmatched. CDR1 and CDR2 (germline): SEHNR, FQNEAQ (reference sequence). CDR3 DNA sequence: TGTGCCAGCAGTCGTACACCCAAGACAGGGTTGGACACTGAAGCTTTCTTT. This translates into CASSRTPKTGLDTEAFF.

The chain combines TRBV14 with TRBJ1-4; D remains unclear. There are 13 residues in the CDR3. Deletions cut 1 base from V and 10 bases from J, with 10 bases between. Germline CDR1 is SGHDN and CDR2 is FVKESK. CDR3 bases: TGTGCCAGCAGCCAAGCGAGGCGGGCAAAACTGTTTTTT. Translating gives CASSQARRAKLFF.

V gene TRBV27 combines with J gene TRBJ1-5, with TRBD1 as a possible D gene (5 bases). The CDR3 spans 14 residues. V was pared by 2 bases and J by 6 bases, with 11 bases between. Germline assignment: CDR1 MNHEY and CDR2 SMNVEV (reference sequence). The CDR3 here is CASSLPGRGQPQHF. DNA of the CDR3: TGTGCCAGCAGTTTACCAGGGAGGGGTCAGCCCCAGCATTTT.

This clone came up once. This chain joins TRBV7-8 and TRBJ2-1, with 7 bases aligning to TRBD2. Germline V gene sequence: CDR1 SGHVS, CDR2 FQNEAQ. This CDR3 contains 16 residues. V trimming: 1 base; J trimming: 10 bases; junction bases outside the gene matches: 13. CDR3 in amino acids: CASSLGPGLVLSEQFF. The CDR3 DNA reads as TGTGCCAGCAGCTTAGGGCCCGGACTAGTATTATCGGAGCAGTTCTTC.

This sequence joins TRBV7-2 and TRBJ2-7; 10 nucleotides match TRBD2. J gave up 2 bases and V 1 base, and 2 bases lay outside the gene matches. This CDR3 has 15 residues. Germline V gene data show CDR1 as SGHTA and CDR2 as FQGNSA. The CDR3 DNA follows: TGTGCCAGCAGCTTAGAAGCGGGAGGGCCCTACGAGCAGTACTTC. It codes for CASSLEAGGPYEQYF. The full variable domain, in which reference TRBV7-2 and TRBJ2-7 provide the parts outside the CDR3, is GAGVSQSPSNKVTEKGKDVELRCDPISGHTALYWYRQSLGQGLEFLIYFQGNSAPDKSGLPSDRFSAERTGGSVSTLTIQRTQQEDSAVYLCASSLEAGGPYEQYFGPGTRLTVT.

The chain links TRBV5-1 to TRBJ1-1; TRBD1 matches 7 bases. The junction had 10 bases not matched to a gene; V was cut back by 4 bases and J by 4 bases. The germline CDR1 and CDR2 sequences are SGHRS and YFSETQ. The CDR3 extends over 15 amino acids. CDR3 sequence reads: CASSHYRQGGTEAFF. DNA for the CDR3: TGCGCCAGCAGCCACTATCGACAGGGAGGCACTGAAGCTTTCTTT. Looking up the rest from reference TRBV5-1 and TRBJ1-1 gives the full variable domain: KAGVTQTPRYLIKTRGQQVTLSCSPISGHRSVSWYQQTPGQGLQFLFEYFSETQRNKGNFPGRFSGRQFSNSRSEMNVSTLELGDSALYLCASSHYRQGGTEAFFGQGTRLTVV.

CDR3 amino acids: CASSEAGFKETQYF. In DNA, the CDR3 is TGTGCCAGCAGTGAGGCGGGATTCAAAGAGACCCAGTACTTC. The chain uses TRBV2 and TRBJ2-5; D possibly corresponds to TRBD2 (6 bases). Germline CDR1 reads SNHLY; CDR2 reads FYNNEI. Trimming cost V 3 bases and J 3 bases, with 11 bases left between them. The CDR3 has 14 amino acids.

The CDR3 reads CASSLQSNQPQHF. CDR3 in DNA: TGCGCCAGCAGCTTGCAGAGCAATCAGCCCCAGCATTTT. The chain links TRBV5-1 to TRBJ1-5; D not resolved. The germline gives CDR1 SGHRS, CDR2 YFSETQ. This CDR3 is built from 13 residues. Trimming took 1 base from V and 1 from J, leaving 3 bases between them.

The rearrangement uses TRBV19 and TRBJ1-4, with D uncertain. From germline, CDR1 is LNHDA and CDR2 SQIVND (reference sequence). This CDR3 has 16 residues. The V end was cut by 7 bases, the J end by 7 bases, with 22 bases between. In nucleotides, the CDR3 is TGTGCCAGTACTCCCCAGGCCTGGGCCGTGGGTGAAAAACTGTTTTTT. The encoded protein is CASTPQAWAVGEKLFF.

The rearrangement joins TRBV6-5 to TRBJ2-2; TRBD1 matches 7 bases. J gave up 7 bases and V 4 bases, and 9 bases lay outside the gene matches. The CDR3 is made up of 15 amino acids. Germline V gives CDR1 MNHEY, CDR2 SVGAGI. In DNA form, the CDR3 reads TGTGCCAGCAGTTCAGGGGGAGAAGGAAACGGGGAGCTGTTTTTT. It is translated as CASSSGGEGNGELFF.

The chain is built from TRBV6-6 and TRBJ2-3; tentatively, D is TRBD1 (5 bases). Germline assignment: CDR1 MNHNY and CDR2 SVGAGI (reference sequence). V was pared by 6 bases and J by 0 bases, with 13 bases between. The CDR3 runs 15 residues. The CDR3 DNA follows: TGTGCCAGCAGCACAGGCGGATCGAGCACAGATACGCAGTATTTT. It is translated as CASSTGGSSTDTQYF.

The chain combines TRBV10-1 with TRBJ2-7; 9 positions agree with TRBD1. CDR1 is WNHNN and CDR2 is SYGVQD in the germline V gene (reference sequence). Trimming removed 2 bases from V and 8 bases from J; junction bases left unmatched: 7. The CDR3 has 14 residues. In DNA form, the CDR3 reads TGCGCCAGCAGTGAGGCCGGGACAGGGAACAAGCAGTACTTC. This gives the protein CASSEAGTGNKQYF.

The V gene is TRBV6-1, the J gene TRBJ2-5; 9 nucleotides match TRBD2. V shed 2 bases, J shed 5 bases, and the junction held 9 bases outside the gene matches. From germline, CDR1 is MNHNS and CDR2 SASEGT. The CDR3 is made up of 16 amino acids. CDR3 residues: CASSERLAGTGETQYF. Here the CDR3 DNA reads TGTGCCAGCAGTGAACGCCTAGCGGGAACGGGGGAGACCCAGTACTTC.

The chain links TRBV29-1 to TRBJ1-2; possible D gene TRBD1, 6 bases. The CDR3 contains 18 residues. V lost 2 bases and J lost 5, with 27 bases in between. CDR1 is SQVTM and CDR2 is ANQGSEA in the germline V gene. CDR3 residues: CSVERLTITGRGSYGYTF. CDR3 DNA: TGCAGCGTTGAACGACTCACTATCACAGGGAGGGGTTCATATGGCTACACCTTC.

The V and J genes are TRBV5-6 and TRBJ1-2, with TRBD1 as a possible D gene (6 bases). The germline CDR1 and CDR2 sequences are SGHDT and YYEEEE. Trimming took off 3 bases at V and 3 bases at J, with 15 bases between the two ends. The CDR3 consists of 15 residues. Written as DNA, the CDR3 is TGTGCCAGCAGCTGGGAGGGGGGCGCGGACTATGGCTACACCTTC. This sequence encodes CASSWEGGADYGYTF. Variable domain in full (rest from reference TRBV5-6 and TRBJ1-2): DAGVTQSPTHLIKTRGQQVTLRCSPKSGHDTVSWYQQALGQGPQFIFQYYEEEERQRGNFPDRFSGHQFPNYSSELNVNALLLGDSALYLCASSWEGGADYGYTFGSGTRLTVV.

The V and J genes are TRBV28 and TRBJ2-3; 7 nucleotides align to TRBD2. CDR3 length equals 13 residues. Trimming removed 7 bases from V and 2 bases from J; junction bases left unmatched: 3. The germline CDR1 and CDR2 sequences are MDHEN and SYDVKM. CDR3 loop: CASTAGVTDTQYF. The CDR3 DNA sequence: TGTGCCAGCACGGCGGGAGTCACAGATACGCAGTATTTT.

This clone was counted a few times. J is TRBJ2-3 and V is TRBV6-4; possible D gene TRBD2, 6 bases. CDR1 and CDR2 from the germline V gene are MRHNA and SNTAGT. The CDR3 has 14 residues. Trimming cost V 2 bases and J 10 bases, with 16 bases left between them. In DNA, the CDR3 is TGTGCCAGCAGTGACGGGGAAGGTAGCGGTCCGCAGTATTTT. This sequence encodes CASSDGEGSGPQYF.

V usage is TRBV5-1 and J usage is TRBJ2-6; 8 bases fit TRBD2. After removal of 1 base from V and 2 bases from J, the junction contained 8 bases not matched to a gene. This CDR3 has 18 residues. The germline V gene encodes CDR1 SGHRS and CDR2 YFSETQ. Here the CDR3 reads CASSLPSAGAAGANVLTF. For the CDR3, the DNA is TGCGCCAGCAGCTTGCCTTCAGCGGGAGCTGCTGGGGCCAACGTCCTGACTTTC.

A single count supports this clone. This chain joins TRBV2 and TRBJ2-7; TRBD1 is a possible D gene (6 bases). Germline CDR1 SNHLY, CDR2 FYNNEI. The CDR3 contains 15 residues. Trimming took off 3 bases at V and 2 bases at J, with 14 bases between the two ends. DNA for the CDR3: TGTGCCAGCAGTGATATACACCAGGGGCCCTACGAGCAGTACTTC. Its protein is CASSDIHQGPYEQYF.

The chain uses TRBV28 and TRBJ1-5, with a tentative D call TRBD1 (6 bases). V lost 5 bases, J lost 6 bases, and 14 bases lay in between. The CDR3 extends over 14 amino acids. Germline V gene sequence: CDR1 MDHEN, CDR2 SYDVKM. The CDR3 nucleotides read TGTGCCAGCAGTCGGCACGGACAGTTTCAGCCCCAGCATTTT. This encodes CASSRHGQFQPQHF.

This chain joins TRBV27 and TRBJ2-7; TRBD1 matches at 9 bases. The germline V gene has CDR1 MNHEY and CDR2 SMNVEV (reference sequence). V dropped 2 bases and J dropped 3; count of bases not matched to a gene: 20. The CDR3 is made up of 20 amino acids. The CDR3 is CASSLGPRGGTGKEGYEQYF. The CDR3 DNA sequence: TGTGCCAGCAGTTTAGGACCCCGGGGCGGGACAGGGAAAGAGGGCTACGAGCAGTACTTC.

This sequence joins TRBV7-3 and TRBJ1-2; maybe TRBD1 (5 bases). CDR3 size: 18 residues. Deletions cut 3 bases from V and 6 bases from J, with 26 bases between. The V gene's germline CDR1 is SGHTA and CDR2 FQGTGA. The CDR3 coding sequence is TGTGCCAGCAGCTTGGGACCCCGAGCGGGGGGAGAACGAAATGGCTACACCTTC. This gives the protein CASSLGPRAGGERNGYTF.

The chain is built from TRBV7-6 and TRBJ2-2, with D unclear. V was clipped by 6 bases and J by 8 bases, with 10 bases between them. The CDR3 has 12 amino acids. Germline V gene sequence: CDR1 SGHVS, CDR2 FNYEAQ. The CDR3 sequence: CASRTTWGELFF. The CDR3 coding sequence is TGTGCCAGCAGAACAACCTGGGGGGAGCTGTTTTTT.

The rearrangement links TRBV30 to TRBJ1-3; 9 nucleotides line up with TRBD1. The CDR3 runs 15 residues. Germline CDR1 reads GTSNPN; CDR2 reads SVGIG (reference sequence). The V gene end was trimmed by 0 bases and the J gene end by 8 bases; junction bases not matched to a gene: 8. The CDR3 coding sequence is TGTGCCTGGAGTGTACGGGTGACAGGGGGACACACCATATATTTT. It translates to CAWSVRVTGGHTIYF.

The chain joins TRBV19 to TRBJ1-1; D gene uncertain. There are 14 residues in the CDR3. The V and J ends lost 1 base and 4 bases respectively, with 10 bases between them. Germline CDR1 LNHDA, CDR2 SQIVND (reference sequence). The CDR3 region is CASSIVPLVTEAFF. In nucleotides, the CDR3 is TGTGCCAGTAGTATAGTCCCATTAGTCACTGAAGCTTTCTTT.

The chain has TRBV18 and TRBJ2-3, with TRBD1 identical over 12 bases. V was pared by 1 base and J by 4 bases, with 6 bases of the junction left unmatched. CDR3 length: 17 residues. Germline loops: CDR1 KGHSH, CDR2 LQKENI. CDR3 sequence reads: CASSPLPGTGGSDTQYF. Written as DNA, the CDR3 is TGTGCCAGCTCACCACTACCGGGGACAGGGGGCTCAGATACGCAGTATTTT.